This T cell receptor (beta chain) originates from a study of regulatory T cells in long-lasting Graves disease. Arm-PCR with iRepertoire HTBI primers amplified the CDR3 regions for these TCR beta libraries. TCRdb passed the multiplex PCR reads through MiXCR, listing each CDR3 protein once. In the table there are 420,000 or so distinct CDR3 sequences, 16% of which are singletons. V lost 6 bases, J lost 3 bases, and 18 bases stayed unmatched. This CDR3 is 20 amino acids long. This clonotype showed up just a few times. Time point described: newly diagnosed GD, antithyroid drugs for less than 3 months. Extracted RNA from PBMCs served as the source of the TCR library. Another study also made use of these data, one on T cells in Graves' hyperthyroidism and ophthalmopathy.

This clonotype originated in a woman aged 18-29 years with Graves disease. The sample consisted of peripheral blood mononuclear cells (PBMCs), taken at new diagnosis, from a patient treated with antithyroid drugs. This chain joins TRBV12-3 or TRBV12-4 and TRBJ1-6; 9 nucleotides agree with TRBD1. This CDR3 reads CASRGPQGQGGSGYNSPLHF. The CDR3 DNA reads TGTGCCAGCAGGGGGCCCCAGGGACAGGGAGGTTCGGGCTATAATTCACCCCTCCACTTT.